The 24 T cell receptor beta chains in this list originate from one sample, sequenced in a study of Graves' ophthalmopathy and Graves' hyperthyroidism. RNA served as the template for amplifying TCR beta CDR3 regions. First-round RT-PCR with HTBI primers preceded a second-round multiplex PCR. A single record per CDR3 protein comes from TCRdb applying MiXCR to the multiplex PCR reads. The repertoire holds about 1.1 million distinct CDR3 sequences, with about 36% as singletons. The sample taken for sequencing was peripheral blood or thyroid tissue (not recorded which). Receptors were obtained from an adult man with Graves' hyperthyroidism.

The gene calls are TRBV25-1 and TRBJ1-6, with 7 bases matching TRBD1. The CDR3 spans 15 residues. The J segment lost 3 bases and the V segment lost 3 bases, leaving 2 bases of the junction unmatched. CDR1 and CDR2 (germline): MGHDK, SYGVNS. The chain's CDR3 is CASSDTGVYNSPLHF. DNA for the CDR3: TGTGCCAGCAGTGATACAGGGGTCTATAATTCACCCCTCCACTTT. Drawing the rest from reference TRBV25-1 and TRBJ1-6, the complete variable domain is EADIYQTPRYLVIGTGKKITLECSQTMGHDKMYWYQQDPGMELHLIHYSYGVNSTEKGDLSSESTVSRIRTEHFPLTLESARPSHTSQYLCASSDTGVYNSPLHFGNGTRLTVT.

Ten or more counts support this clonotype. This chain connects TRBV5-1 to TRBJ1-1; 10 bases line up with TRBD1. The junction had 10 bases not matched to a gene; V was cut back by 4 bases and J by 4 bases. The CDR3 has 16 residues. The germline V gene has CDR1 SGHRS and CDR2 YFSETQ. For the CDR3, the DNA is TGCGCCAGCAGCCCTGGACAGGGGGAGGTTAGCACTGAAGCTTTCTTT. As protein: CASSPGQGEVSTEAFF.

The chain carries TRBV6-5 and TRBJ2-2; tentative D call: TRBD1 (5 bases). Germline CDR1 is MNHEY and CDR2 is SVGAGI. Trimming removed 0 bases from V and 5 bases from J, with 10 bases in between. The CDR3 length is 15 residues. The CDR3 DNA is TGTGCCAGCAGTTACTCCCAGGGTTCTACCGGGGAGCTGTTTTTT. Amino acids: CASSYSQGSTGELFF.

The sample holds a few counts of this clonotype. The chain couples TRBV7-2 to TRBJ2-2; D is tentatively TRBD1 or TRBD2 (5 bases each). Trimming took off 3 bases at V and 6 bases at J, with 20 bases between the two ends. CDR3 length equals 17 residues. Germline assignment: CDR1 SGHTA and CDR2 FQGNSA. Here the CDR3 DNA reads TGTGCCAGCAGCTTCCCGGGGCTAAAGCCAGGCCCCGGGGAGCTGTTTTTT. The encoded protein is CASSFPGLKPGPGELFF.

The genes are TRBV6-5 and TRBJ2-2; no clear D gene. V was shortened by 4 bases and J by 3 bases, with 12 bases between the two germline ends. The CDR3 extends over 15 amino acids. Germline V gene sequence: CDR1 MNHEY, CDR2 SVGAGI. CDR3 sequence (DNA): TGTGCCAGCAGTTTTTGGGGAAAGGACACCGGGGAGCTGTTTTTT. Translation gives CASSFWGKDTGELFF.

On this clonotype: Here the CDR3 omits its conserved ending phenylalanine or tryptophan, so a read error is the likely source. The genes are TRBV20-1 and TRBJ2-7; D is possibly TRBD2 (5 bases). CDR3 size: 13 residues. CDR1 and CDR2 (germline): DFQATT, SNEGSKA (reference sequence). V dropped 2 bases and J dropped 2 bases, with 10 bases sitting between them. CDR3 in DNA: TGCAGTGCTAGACCCGGGATAGCCTACGAGCAGTACCTC. The encoded protein is CSARPGIAYEQYL.

This clonotype has only a few counts. The gene calls are TRBV24-1 and TRBJ1-1, with D maybe TRBD1 (5 bases). The CDR3 consists of 13 residues. CDR1 is KGHDR, CDR2 SFDVKD, per germline. Trimming left V 5 bases short and J 4 bases short, with 10 bases between. CDR3 nucleotides: TGTGCCACCAGTGCAGATGGGACCACTGAAGCTTTCTTT. Protein sequence: CATSADGTTEAFF.

The chain carries TRBV4-1 and TRBJ1-1; 7 bases align to TRBD1. V lost 8 bases, J lost 0 bases, and 9 bases stayed unmatched. The CDR3 sequence is 15 residues long. Per the germline V gene, CDR1 is MGHRA and CDR2 is YSYEKL. The CDR3: CASSGQPRMNTEAFF. The CDR3 coding sequence is TGCGCCAGCTCGGGACAGCCAAGGATGAACACTGAAGCTTTCTTT.

This clonotype has a count of ten or more. V usage is TRBV13 and J usage is TRBJ1-2, with D perhaps matching TRBD1 (5 bases). The ends were cut back, 5 bases at V and 3 bases at J, with 16 bases in the middle. Germline CDR1 is PRHDT and CDR2 is FYEKMQ (reference sequence). The CDR3 consists of 15 residues. The CDR3 coding sequence is TGTGCCAGCAGCGCAAGCTCTTCGGGGGACTATGGCTACACCTTC. Translating it yields CASSASSSGDYGYTF.

This clonotype was picked up many times. The chain couples TRBV4-2 to TRBJ2-5; D might be TRBD1 (5 bases). Trimming took 0 bases from V and 5 from J, leaving 16 bases between them. In germline, CDR1 is LGHNA, CDR2 YNFKEQ. The CDR3 extends over 16 amino acids. CDR3 loop: CASSQEERGHRETQYF. In DNA form, the CDR3 reads TGTGCCAGCAGCCAAGAGGAACGAGGACATAGGGAGACCCAGTACTTC.

The rearrangement uses TRBV15 and TRBJ1-2; D perhaps matches TRBD1 (6 bases). V was trimmed by 5 bases and J by 12 bases, leaving 16 bases between them. The germline CDR1 and CDR2 sequences are LNHNV and YYDKDF (reference sequence). This CDR3 region has 12 residues. CDR3 DNA sequence: TGTGCCACCAGCTCAGGGGTTACTGGAAACACCTTC. It specifies CATSSGVTGNTF. Full variable domain (outside the CDR3, taken from reference TRBV15 and TRBJ1-2): DAMVIQNPRYQVTQFGKPVTLSCSQTLNHNVMYWYQQKSSQAPKLLFHYYDKDFNNEADTPDNFQSRRPNTSFCFLDIRSPGLGDTAMYLCATSSGVTGNTFGSGTRLTVV.

V and J are TRBV10-3 and TRBJ1-1, with no clear D. CDR1 ENHRY and CDR2 SYGVKD come from the germline V gene. CDR3 size: 14 residues. V was trimmed by 6 bases and J by 0 bases, leaving 11 bases between them. The CDR3 is CAISALTVNTEAFF. CDR3 bases: TGTGCCATCAGCGCTCTAACAGTGAACACTGAAGCTTTCTTT.

The chain joins TRBV15 to TRBJ1-1, with D possibly being TRBD1 (5 bases). Germline CDR1 reads LNHNV; CDR2 reads YYDKDF (reference sequence). V lost 1 base and J lost 3, with 6 bases in between. CDR3 length equals 13 residues. The CDR3 DNA sequence: TGTGCCACCAGCAGAGCCAGGGACACTGAAGCTTTCTTT. This codes for CATSRARDTEAFF.

This clonotype has more than one count but fewer than ten. This chain connects TRBV5-6 to TRBJ2-5; 8 nucleotides line up with TRBD1. The CDR3 spans 15 residues. Germline V lookup: CDR1 SGHDT, CDR2 YYEEEE. Unmatched junction bases numbered 8, after V lost 2 bases and J lost 5 bases. In DNA, the CDR3 is TGTGCCAGCAGCTTACTCAACAGGGGGAGGGAGACCCAGTACTTC. It is translated as CASSLLNRGRETQYF.

This clonotype was picked up many times. V usage is TRBV4-2 and J usage is TRBJ2-6, with a tentative D call TRBD1 (5 bases). V lost 0 bases and J 0 bases, leaving 6 bases between the germline ends. The CDR3 runs 16 residues. Germline V gene lookup returns CDR1 LGHNA and CDR2 YNFKEQ. As DNA, the CDR3 is TGTGCCAGCAGCCAAGACCAGGGCTCTGGGGCCAACGTCCTGACTTTC. Translating it yields CASSQDQGSGANVLTF.

This clonotype was seen many times. The chain carries TRBV6-6 and TRBJ1-4; tentative D call: TRBD1 (6 bases). CDR1 and CDR2 (germline): MNHNY, SVGAGI (reference sequence). The CDR3 is 13 amino acids. The germline V and J ends were trimmed by 2 bases and 8 bases, with 9 bases remaining between them. Here the CDR3 reads CASSYGTQEKLFF. DNA for the CDR3: TGTGCCAGCAGTTACGGGACACAAGAAAAACTGTTTTTT.

A few counts support this clonotype. The rearrangement links TRBV7-9 to TRBJ2-7, with D perhaps TRBD1 (5 bases). The germline V gene encodes CDR1 SEHNR and CDR2 FQNEAQ (reference sequence). V lost 4 bases and J 3 bases, leaving 10 bases between the germline ends. The CDR3 consists of 13 residues. The CDR3 region has the DNA TGTGCCAGCAGCTGGGGCCCACTCTACGAGCAGTACTTC. Its protein product is CASSWGPLYEQYF.

This clonotype was seen repeatedly, ten times or more. This chain connects TRBV29-1 to TRBJ1-1; D is uncertain. The ends were cut back, 0 bases at V and 4 bases at J, with 12 bases in the middle. This CDR3 is 14 amino acids long. Germline CDR1 reads SQVTM; CDR2 reads ANQGSEA. The CDR3 coding sequence is TGCAGCGTTGAAGATCCCGTGCCGGGCACTGAAGCTTTCTTT. Translated: CSVEDPVPGTEAFF.

J is TRBJ1-4 and V is TRBV7-9, with D hard to call. V lost 1 base to trimming and J lost 4 bases, with 10 bases between them. The CDR3 is made up of 15 amino acids. Germline CDR1 reads SEHNR; CDR2 reads FQNEAQ (reference sequence). The CDR3 coding sequence is TGTGCCAGCAGCTTAGACCGACGTAATAATGAAAAACTGTTTTTT. This translates into CASSLDRRNNEKLFF.

In its sample, this clonotype was seen a few times. As DNA, the CDR3 is TGCAGTGCCACGCGGCGGGAGTCGTCAGAGACCCAGTACTTC. This gives the protein CSATRRESSETQYF. The V and J genes are TRBV20-1 and TRBJ2-5, with 7 bases lining up with TRBD2. Germline trimming cut 6 bases from V and 4 bases from J; bases unmatched to any gene: 11. The V gene's germline CDR1 is DFQATT and CDR2 SNEGSKA (reference sequence). This CDR3 has 14 amino acids.

V gene TRBV4-2 combines with J gene TRBJ2-7; D might be TRBD1 (6 bases). CDR1 LGHNA and CDR2 YNFKEQ come from the germline V gene. The CDR3 runs 15 residues. Deletions cut 3 bases from V and 0 bases from J, with 12 bases between. CDR3 in amino acids: CASSHRQASSYEQYF. Written as DNA, the CDR3 is TGTGCCAGCAGCCACCGACAGGCGAGCTCCTACGAGCAGTACTTC.

This clonotype appeared a few times. This may come from a read error, since a much larger clone is one base off. Because it lacks the conserved phenylalanine or tryptophan at the end, this CDR3 is likely a read error. CDR3 DNA: TGTGCCAGCAGCTACCCGGGACAGCAAGAGACCCAGTACCTC. Its translation is CASSYPGQQETQYL. The chain recombines TRBV6-6 with TRBJ2-5; the match to TRBD1 covers 7 bases. Looked up from germline, CDR1 is MNHNY and CDR2 is SVGAGI (reference sequence). V gave up 6 bases and J gave up 2 bases; unmatched junction bases: 6. This CDR3 is built from 14 residues.

This clonotype appeared a few times. The chain recombines TRBV6-5 with TRBJ2-7; perhaps D is TRBD1 or TRBD2 (5 bases each). CDR3 length: 13 residues. Trimming took off 6 bases at V and 7 bases at J, with 16 bases between the two ends. CDR1 and CDR2 from the germline V gene are MNHEY and SVGAGI. The CDR3 protein is CASSRDLVGEQYF. The CDR3, as DNA: TGTGCCAGCAGCCGGGACCTGGTAGGGGAGCAGTACTTC.

The chain employs TRBV27 and TRBJ1-6, with D unclear. V gave up 5 bases and J gave up 7 bases, with 15 bases separating them. The CDR3 totals 15 residues. Per the germline V gene, CDR1 is MNHEY and CDR2 is SMNVEV (reference sequence). The CDR3 is CASSVDPEGNSPLHF. CDR3 coding DNA: TGTGCCAGCAGTGTCGACCCAGAAGGGAATTCACCCCTCCACTTT.